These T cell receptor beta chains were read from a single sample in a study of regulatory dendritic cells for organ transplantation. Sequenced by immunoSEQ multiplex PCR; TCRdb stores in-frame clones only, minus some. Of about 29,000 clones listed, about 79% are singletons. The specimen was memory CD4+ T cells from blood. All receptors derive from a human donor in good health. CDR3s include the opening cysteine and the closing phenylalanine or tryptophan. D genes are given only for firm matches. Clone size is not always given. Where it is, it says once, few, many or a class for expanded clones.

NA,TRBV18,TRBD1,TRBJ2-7,TGTGCCAGCTCACCACGGGGACAGAAAATTTACTACGAGCAGTACTTC,CASSPRGQKIYYEQYF
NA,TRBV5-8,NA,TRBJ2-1,TGTGCCAGCAGAGGGAGCGGTACCAATGAGCAGTTCTTC,CASRGSGTNEQFF
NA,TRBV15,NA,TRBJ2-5,TGTGCCACCAGCAACCGGGGGGCGGGAGAGACCCAGTACTTC,CATSNRGAGETQYF
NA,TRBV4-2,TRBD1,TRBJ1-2,TGTGCCAGCAGCCATACAGGGGGCGATGGCTACACCTTC,CASSHTGGDGYTF
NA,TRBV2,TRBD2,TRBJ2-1,TGTGCCAGCAGTGAACTAGCGGGGGGCAGTGAGCAGTTCTTC,CASSELAGGSEQFF
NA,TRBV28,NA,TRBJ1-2,TGTGCCAGTGAGGGGTTTGGCTACACCTTC,CASEGFGYTF
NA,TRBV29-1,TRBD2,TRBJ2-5,TGCAGCGTGCGAGCGGGGGGCCAAGAGACCCAGTACTTC,CSVRAGGQETQYF
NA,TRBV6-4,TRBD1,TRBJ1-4,TGTGCCAGCGCAAACAGCCCGGGACAGGGCGAACTGTTTTTT,CASANSPGQGELFF
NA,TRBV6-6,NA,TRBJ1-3,TGTGCCAGCAGTTACTCGATCACATCGGGAAGCACCATATATTTT,CASSYSITSGSTIYF
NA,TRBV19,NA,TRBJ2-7,TGTGCCAGCTCACAGCGGGCCGAGCAGTACTTC,CASSQRAEQYF
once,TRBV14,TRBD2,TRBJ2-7,TGTGCCAGCAGTCGTAGCGGGGCGAGCTCCTACGAGCAGTACTTC,CASSRSGASSYEQYF
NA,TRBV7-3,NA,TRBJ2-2,TGTGCCAGCAGCTTATTTACGGCGGCGAACACCGGGGAGCTGTTTTTT,CASSLFTAANTGELFF
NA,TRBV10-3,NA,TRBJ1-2,TGTGCCGTGCTGGCGGGAGACCTGCGTGGCTACACCTTC,CAVLAGDLRGYTF
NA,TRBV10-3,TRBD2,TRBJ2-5,TGTGCCATCAGACGAGCGGGGGGGCCGGGAGAGACCCAGTACTTC,CAIRRAGGPGETQYF
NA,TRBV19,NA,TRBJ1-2,TGTGCCAGTAGTATCGCCGAACAGGGCTATGGCTACACCTTC,CASSIAEQGYGYTF
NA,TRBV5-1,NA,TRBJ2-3,TGCGCCAGCAGCTTGTCCGGGTTGCGCGATACGCAGTATTTT,CASSLSGLRDTQYF
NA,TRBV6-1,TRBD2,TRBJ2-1,TGTGCCAGCAGTGAATTAGGGACTAGCGGGAGGTTGGGGAATGAGCAGTTCTTC,CASSELGTSGRLGNEQFF
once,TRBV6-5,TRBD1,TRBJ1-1,TGTGCCAGCAGGGGACAGGGGGCGGGGGACACTGAAGCTTTCTTT,CASRGQGAGDTEAFF
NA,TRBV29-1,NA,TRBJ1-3,TGCAGCGCCCGTACCGGGACCACCTCTGGAAACACCATATATTTT,CSARTGTTSGNTIYF
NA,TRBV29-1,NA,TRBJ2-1,TGCAGCGTCAAGGGCCCTATTCGCAATGAGCAGTTCTTC,CSVKGPIRNEQFF
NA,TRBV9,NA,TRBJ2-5,TGTGCCAGCAGCGTAGCCCACAGCCAAGAGACCCAGTACTTC,CASSVAHSQETQYF
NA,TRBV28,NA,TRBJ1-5,TGTGCCATACATGGACGGGCTTATCGGGATCAGCCCCAGCATTTT,CAIHGRAYRDQPQHF
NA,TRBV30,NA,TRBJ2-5,TGTGCCTGGAGTGAATTCAGGGCAGGTCGGCAAGAGACCCAGTACTTC,CAWSEFRAGRQETQYF
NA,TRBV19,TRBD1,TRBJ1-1,TGTGCCAGTAGTCGGGACCTTGGGGGGACAGGATCTGAAGCTTTCTTT,CASSRDLGGTGSEAFF
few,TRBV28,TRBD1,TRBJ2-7,TGTGCCAGCAGTTTGACAGGGACAATCCCCTACGAGCAGTACTTC,CASSLTGTIPYEQYF
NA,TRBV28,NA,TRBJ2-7,TGTGCCAGCAGTTTCCCGCTTGGCCAGTGGGGGGCGGCCGCCTCCTACGAGCAGTACTTC,CASSFPLGQWGAAASYEQYF
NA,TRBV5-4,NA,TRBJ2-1,TGTGCCAGCAGCCAATCAGGGGATTCCTACAATGAGCAGTTCTTC,CASSQSGDSYNEQFF
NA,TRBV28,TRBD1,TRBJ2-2,TGTGCCAGCAGTTCTGGACAGGGGGAAACCGGGGAGCTGTTTTTT,CASSSGQGETGELFF
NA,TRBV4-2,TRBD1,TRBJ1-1,TGTGCCAGCAGCCAAGGGGACAGGGAGGGAGGCACTGAAGCTTTCTTT,CASSQGDREGGTEAFF
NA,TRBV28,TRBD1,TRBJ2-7,TGTGCCAGCAGTACCGGGACAGCGTGGTCCTACGAGCAGTACTTC,CASSTGTAWSYEQYF
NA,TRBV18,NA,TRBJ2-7,TGTGCCAGCTCGGAGGGGGGGTTTCGGTCCTACGAGCAGTACTTC,CASSEGGFRSYEQYF
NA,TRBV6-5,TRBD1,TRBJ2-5,TGTGCTAAACGCAGGGGGCCCGGAGAGACCCAGTACTTC,CAKRRGPGETQYF
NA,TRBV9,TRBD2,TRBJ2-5,TGTGCCAGCAGCGTCAGTAGTGGGCAGGGAGGGGAGACCCAGTACTTC,CASSVSSGQGGETQYF